Following are 18 T cell receptor beta chains from one sample sequenced in a study of cytomegalovirus exposure and HLA in healthy donors (dated by TCRdb to 2016 to 2017). The library came from the immunoSEQ multiplex PCR assay. For the multiplex PCR, a mixture combining 60 forward primers for TCR Vbeta segments and 13 reverse primers for TCR Jbeta segments was used. The source is immuneACCESS, and TCRdb retained only in-frame sequences with V and J called. Part of the clones is not carried over; for the studies checked, unresolved V genes explain less than half of this, and the remainder is unexplained. Here the sample has 100,000 or so clones; about three quarters occur a single time. The top ten clonotypes cover under 3.5% of the sample. The sample taken for sequencing was PBMCs. Every receptor here comes from a female donor in good health and CMV-seronegative.

J is TRBJ2-2 and V is TRBV5-5; 12 nucleotides align to TRBD2. CDR3 length: 18 amino acids. Germline CDR1 and CDR2: SGHKS and YYEKEE (reference sequence). Unmatched junction bases numbered 8, after V lost 2 bases and J lost 3 bases. DNA for the CDR3: TGTGCCAGCAGCTTCTTACCTAGCGGGGGGGCGGACACCGGGGAGCTGTTTTTT. Protein product: CASSFLPSGGADTGELFF.

The V gene is TRBV6-9, the J gene TRBJ2-7, with D perhaps TRBD1 (5 bases). V lost 1 base, J lost 6 bases, and 19 bases lay in between. The CDR3 length is 16 residues. Germline values: CDR1 MNHGY, CDR2 SVAAGI. CDR3 region: CASSYWSGWGSIEQYF. In nucleotides, the CDR3 is TGTGCCAGCAGTTATTGGTCCGGGTGGGGCTCTATCGAGCAGTACTTC.

The chain recombines TRBV2 with TRBJ1-1; weak D call: TRBD1 (6 bases). V gave up 5 bases and J gave up 4 bases, with 20 bases separating them. In germline, CDR1 is SNHLY, CDR2 FYNNEI. The CDR3 is 16 amino acids. CDR3 sequence: CASSYRALPIGTEAFF. In DNA, the CDR3 is TGTGCCAGCAGTTACAGGGCTCTCCCTATCGGCACTGAAGCTTTCTTT.

This clone was seen only a few times. The genes are TRBV5-6 and TRBJ1-1, with D possibly matching TRBD1 (5 bases). Trimming pared 0 bases from V and 6 bases from J, leaving 9 bases between. The CDR3 loop spans 13 amino acids. CDR1 SGHDT and CDR2 YYEEEE come from the germline V gene. The CDR3 nucleotides are TGTGCCAGCAGCTTGGGGGGACTCTCTGAAGCTTTCTTT. Translation: CASSLGGLSEAFF.

The genes are TRBV4-2 and TRBJ2-3, with 10 positions matching TRBD2. Trimming cost V 0 bases and J 4 bases; bases outside gene matches: 4. CDR3 length: 16 amino acids. Germline CDR1 and CDR2: LGHNA and YNFKEQ. This CDR3 is CASSQDGLAESDTQYF. The DNA for the CDR3 is TGTGCCAGCAGCCAAGATGGACTAGCGGAATCAGATACGCAGTATTTT.

This chain connects TRBV19 to TRBJ2-5; D is possibly TRBD2 (5 bases). CDR1 is LNHDA and CDR2 is SQIVND in the germline V gene (reference sequence). CDR3 size: 14 residues. The V gene lost 6 bases and the J gene lost 2 bases, with 13 bases spanning the gap. The CDR3 DNA reads TGTGCCAGTAGGAAACATGGGGAGCAAGAGACCCAGTACTTC. Protein: CASRKHGEQETQYF.

The chain recombines TRBV5-1 with TRBJ2-5, with 13 bases aligning to TRBD2. The J call may be incorrect, as the DNA end agrees better with TRBJ2-7. The CDR3 runs 19 residues. Germline V gene sequence: CDR1 SGHRS, CDR2 YFSETQ. In nucleotides, the CDR3 is TGCGCCAGCAGCATGGGATCAATGACTAGCGGGGGGAGACGCTACGAGCAGTACTTC. Translating it yields CASSMGSMTSGGRRYEQYF.

Only one count was recorded for this clone. The J gene is TRBJ1-2, the V gene TRBV7-9; D possibly corresponds to TRBD1 (5 bases). This CDR3 is built from 13 residues. CDR1 is SEHNR and CDR2 is FQNEAQ in the germline V gene (reference sequence). V was shortened by 7 bases and J by 1 base, with 10 bases between the two germline ends. The CDR3 nucleotides are TGTGCCAGCACGGTCAGGGTTAACTATGGCTACACCTTC. This encodes CASTVRVNYGYTF. The full variable domain, with the rest looked up from reference TRBV7-9 and TRBJ1-2, is DTGVSQNPRHKITKRGQNVTFRCDPISEHNRLYWYRQTLGQGPEFLTYFQNEAQLEKSRLLSDRFSAERPKGSFSTLEIQRTEQGDSAMYLCASTVRVNYGYTFGSGTRLTVV.

The chain recombines TRBV11-2 with TRBJ2-7; D possibly corresponds to TRBD1 (5 bases). This CDR3 is 14 amino acids long. With 6 bases removed from V and 0 bases from J, the gap between germline ends came to 12 bases. CDR1 and CDR2 from the germline V gene are SGHAT and FQNNGV. This CDR3 reads CASSSQASSYEQYF. The CDR3 DNA follows: TGTGCCAGCAGTTCACAGGCGAGCTCCTACGAGCAGTACTTC.

V usage is TRBV2 and J usage is TRBJ2-7, with D perhaps TRBD1 (6 bases). The CDR3 has 18 amino acids. V dropped 4 bases and J dropped 2 bases, with 24 bases sitting between them. Germline V gene sequence: CDR1 SNHLY, CDR2 FYNNEI. The CDR3 protein is CASSAIRRGWGNAYEQYF. DNA of the CDR3: TGTGCCAGCAGTGCAATCCGCAGGGGCTGGGGAAACGCCTACGAGCAGTACTTC.

The genes are TRBV7-6 and TRBJ2-3; TRBD2 matches at 10 bases. The CDR3 covers 16 residues. The trim removed 1 base at V and 3 bases at J, leaving 4 bases unmatched. Germline values: CDR1 SGHVS, CDR2 FNYEAQ. The CDR3 here is CASSLGAGGLTDTQYF. The CDR3, as DNA: TGTGCCAGCAGCTTAGGAGCGGGGGGGCTTACAGATACGCAGTATTTT.

This chain joins TRBV27 and TRBJ1-1; 7 bases are a match to TRBD1. The CDR3 extends over 16 amino acids. CDR1 and CDR2 from the germline V gene are MNHEY and SMNVEV (reference sequence). J was trimmed by 1 base and V by 5 bases; bases with no gene match: 10. CDR3 region: CASSPRQGLGNTEAFF. The CDR3 coding sequence is TGTGCCAGCAGTCCTAGACAGGGACTGGGGAACACTGAAGCTTTCTTT.

The chain combines TRBV30 with TRBJ2-7; TRBD1 is a possible D gene (6 bases). The V and J ends lost 2 bases and 9 bases respectively, with 20 bases between them. There are 14 residues in the CDR3. Germline V lookup: CDR1 GTSNPN, CDR2 SVGIG (reference sequence). This chain's CDR3 is CAWSRVHSSTGQYF. In DNA, the CDR3 is TGTGCCTGGAGTCGAGTTCATAGTTCGACAGGGCAGTACTTC.

J is TRBJ2-3 and V is TRBV5-4; TRBD1 aligns across 8 bases. V lost 4 bases, J lost 1 base, and 11 bases stayed unmatched. The CDR3 consists of 17 residues. Germline V gene sequence: CDR1 SGHNT, CDR2 YYREEE (reference sequence). DNA of the CDR3: TGTGCCAGCAGCCCATTCACGACAGGGGCCGGCACAGATACGCAGTATTTT. Amino acids: CASSPFTTGAGTDTQYF.

Regarding this clone: One junction end disagrees with the germline gene, perhaps due to a read error. This sequence joins TRBV7-9 and TRBJ1-1, with D uncertain. CDR3 size: 13 residues. Germline lookup yields CDR1 SEHNR and CDR2 FQNEAQ (reference sequence). In DNA, the CDR3 is TGTTCCAGCAGCTTAGATTTGAGTGGTGAAGCTTTCTTT. Amino acid sequence: CSSSLDLSGEAFF.

The rearrangement uses TRBV4-1 and TRBJ2-5; D is perhaps TRBD1 (6 bases). The J call may be wrong; the DNA end is better matched by TRBJ2-7. The CDR3 is 20 residues long. CDR1 is MGHRA, CDR2 YSYEKL, per germline. CDR3 loop: CASSQPFPKSRQEKQYEQYF. In nucleotides, the CDR3 is TGCGCCAGCAGCCAACCGTTTCCGAAGTCAAGACAGGAAAAGCAGTACGAGCAGTACTTC.

As DNA, the CDR3 is TGTGCCTGGAGTGTACCGGGAGGAGGCGGGCAGTACTTC. This encodes CAWSVPGGGGQYF. The chain links TRBV30 to TRBJ2-5; 7 positions match TRBD2. Trimming took 0 bases from V and 11 from J; bases not matched to a gene: 9. The CDR3 runs 13 residues. Per germline, CDR1 GTSNPN and CDR2 SVGIG (reference sequence).

The V gene is TRBV11-2, the J gene TRBJ2-5; D is ambiguous. The CDR3 is made up of 13 amino acids. V was clipped by 0 bases and J by 11 bases, with 13 bases between them. Germline V gives CDR1 SGHAT, CDR2 FQNNGV. CDR3 region: CASSLDARAVQYF. DNA for the CDR3: TGTGCCAGCAGCTTAGATGCCCGTGCAGTGCAGTACTTC.